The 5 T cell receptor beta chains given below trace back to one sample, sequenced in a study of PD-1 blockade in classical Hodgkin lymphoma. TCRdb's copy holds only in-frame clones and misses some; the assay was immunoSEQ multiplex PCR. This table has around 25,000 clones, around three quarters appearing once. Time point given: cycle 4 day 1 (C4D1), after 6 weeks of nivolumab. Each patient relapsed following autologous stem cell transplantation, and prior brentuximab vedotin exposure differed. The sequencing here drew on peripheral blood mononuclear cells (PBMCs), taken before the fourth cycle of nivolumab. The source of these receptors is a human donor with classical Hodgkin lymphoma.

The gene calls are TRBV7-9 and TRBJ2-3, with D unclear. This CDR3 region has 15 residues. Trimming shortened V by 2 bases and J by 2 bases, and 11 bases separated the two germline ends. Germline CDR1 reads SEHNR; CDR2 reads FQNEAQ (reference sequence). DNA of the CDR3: TGTGCCAGCAGCTTATATGTAGGGTTCACAGATACGCAGTATTTT. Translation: CASSLYVGFTDTQYF.

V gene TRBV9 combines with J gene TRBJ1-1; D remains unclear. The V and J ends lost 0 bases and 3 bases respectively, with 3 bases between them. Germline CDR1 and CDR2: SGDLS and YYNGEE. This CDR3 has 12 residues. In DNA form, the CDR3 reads TGTGCCAGCAGCGTAGGGGACACTGAAGCTTTCTTT. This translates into CASSVGDTEAFF.

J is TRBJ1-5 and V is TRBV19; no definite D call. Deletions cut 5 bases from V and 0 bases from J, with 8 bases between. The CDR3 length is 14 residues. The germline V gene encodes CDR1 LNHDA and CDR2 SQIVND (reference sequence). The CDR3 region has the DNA TGTGCCAGTAGTTTGGCAGTTAGCAATCAGCCCCAGCATTTT. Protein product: CASSLAVSNQPQHF.

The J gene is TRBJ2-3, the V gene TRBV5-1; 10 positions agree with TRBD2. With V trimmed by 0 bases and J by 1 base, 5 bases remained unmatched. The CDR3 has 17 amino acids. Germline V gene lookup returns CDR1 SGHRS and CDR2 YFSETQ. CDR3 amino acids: CASSLAPGTSGTDTQYF. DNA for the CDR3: TGCGCCAGCAGCTTGGCCCCAGGGACTAGCGGCACAGATACGCAGTATTTT.

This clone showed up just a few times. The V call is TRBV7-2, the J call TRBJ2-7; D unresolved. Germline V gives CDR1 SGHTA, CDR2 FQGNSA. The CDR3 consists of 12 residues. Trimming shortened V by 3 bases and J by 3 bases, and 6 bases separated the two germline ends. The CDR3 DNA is TGTGCCAGCAGCTTTATCCACTACGAGCAGTACTTC. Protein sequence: CASSFIHYEQYF. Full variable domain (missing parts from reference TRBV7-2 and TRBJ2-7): GAGVSQSPSNKVTEKGKDVELRCDPISGHTALYWYRQSLGQGLEFLIYFQGNSAPDKSGLPSDRFSAERTGGSVSTLTIQRTQQEDSAVYLCASSFIHYEQYFGPGTRLTVT.